This TCR beta chain comes out of a study of blood T cells in healthy people across ages. General study findings and limits: There was no known CMV status for donors, so expanded clonotype changes were possibly confounded.

About this clonotype itself: Its antigen is unknown.

There are 15 residues in the CDR3. The V gene lost 1 base and the J gene lost 7 bases, with 11 bases spanning the gap. A J-beta primer mix and a sample-barcoded 5' primer were used in a second PCR of about 7 to 12 cycles. MiXCR, run by TCRdb on the 5' RACE reads, gives a single entry per CDR3 protein. The table shows about 1,400,000 distinct CDR3 sequences, with approximately 59% occurring only once. They isolated at least 6 million PBMCs from each sample. The source is a man between 18 and 35 years old in good health. Sequenced: blood. The chain employs TRBV12-3 or TRBV12-4 and TRBJ1-6; tentative D call: TRBD1 (5 bases). The DNA for the CDR3 is TGTGCCAGCAGTTTAGGCGGGGGGGGGAATTCACCCCTCCACTTT. Encoded protein: CASSLGGGGNSPLHF.